Presented here are 30 T cell receptor beta chains from one specimen sequenced in a study of cytomegalovirus exposure and HLA in healthy donors. Primers for the PCR totalled 60 Vbeta and 13 Jbeta. Only in-frame clones appear in the TCRdb table, and some are missing; sequencing was by immunoSEQ multiplex PCR. The repertoire includes 120,000 or so clones, roughly three quarters of them detected once, and 1.5% to 2.5% sits in the top ten. Sequencing used PBMCs. The receptors come from a man younger than 35 in good health and CMV-seronegative.

This clone was observed a single time. This rearrangement joins TRBV6-5 to TRBJ1-1; D unclear. CDR1 and CDR2 from the germline V gene are MNHEY and SVGAGI. CDR3 size: 13 residues. V lost 0 bases, J lost 0 bases, and 2 bases lay in between. The CDR3 loop reads CASSYSVNTEAFF. The CDR3 bases are TGTGCCAGCAGTTACTCCGTGAACACTGAAGCTTTCTTT.

The rearrangement links TRBV7-3 to TRBJ2-7; D is possibly TRBD2 (5 bases). Germline loops: CDR1 SGHTA, CDR2 FQGTGA. The V end lost 5 bases, the J end lost 4 bases, and 18 bases lay between the germline ends. This CDR3 is built from 15 residues. The CDR3 DNA reads as TGTGCCAGCAGCCTATTCGGCGGGTCTGGGTACGAGCAGTACTTC. Translating it yields CASSLFGGSGYEQYF.

This chain links TRBV5-4 with TRBJ2-3, with D hard to call. Germline-derived CDR1 and CDR2 are SGHNT and YYREEE (reference sequence). V was cut by 4 bases and J by 4 bases, with 19 bases left in between. CDR3 length equals 16 residues. The CDR3 loop reads CASSPVPAASADTQYF. DNA for the CDR3: TGTGCCAGCAGCCCCGTACCCGCTGCGTCTGCAGATACGCAGTATTTT.

The CDR3 region has the DNA TGTGCCAGCAGCTTAGAGGGGACAATCTCTGGAAACACCATATATTTT. It yields the protein CASSLEGTISGNTIYF. The chain couples TRBV7-2 to TRBJ1-3, with D perhaps matching TRBD1 (6 bases). V lost 1 base and J lost 0, with 10 bases in between. The CDR3 sequence is 16 residues long. Germline lookup yields CDR1 SGHTA and CDR2 FQGNSA.

This clone was seen just once. One junction end does not reproduce the germline sequence, and a read error may be involved. This chain links TRBV7-9 with TRBJ2-7, with 8 bases fitting TRBD1. CDR1 SEHNR and CDR2 FQNEAQ come from the germline V gene (reference sequence). The CDR3 has 12 residues. Here the CDR3 DNA reads TGTTCCAGCAGCCCGACAGGGGACGAGCAGTACTTC. Its protein product is CSSSPTGDEQYF.

The chain has TRBV10-3 and TRBJ1-3, with D possibly matching TRBD2 (6 bases). Matching the DNA end better, TRBJ2-2 makes the J call doubtful. There are 13 residues in the CDR3. Germline loops: CDR1 ENHRY, CDR2 SYGVKD. The CDR3 loop is CAITTGLTGELFF. The CDR3 DNA follows: TGTGCCATCACTACGGGACTCACCGGGGAGCTGTTTTTT.

This chain connects TRBV4-1 to TRBJ2-7, with 7 bases aligning to TRBD2. Looked up from germline, CDR1 is MGHRA and CDR2 is YSYEKL. The ends lost 1 base at V and 4 bases at J; junction bases unmatched: 16. This CDR3 comprises 18 residues. CDR3 sequence: CASSQARIRREGQYEQYF. The CDR3 coding sequence is TGCGCCAGCAGCCAAGCTCGTATAAGGAGGGAGGGCCAATACGAGCAGTACTTC.

This sequence joins TRBV4-3 and TRBJ2-3; 7 bases map to TRBD1. This CDR3 is 14 amino acids long. Germline CDR1 LGHNA, CDR2 YSLEER. V trimming: 0 bases; J trimming: 5 bases; junction bases outside the gene matches: 2. CDR3 residues: CASSQEQGLDTQYF. The DNA for the CDR3 is TGCGCCAGCAGCCAAGAACAGGGGTTAGATACGCAGTATTTT.

V gene TRBV19 combines with J gene TRBJ2-7, with a weak D call TRBD1 (6 bases). CDR3 length: 15 amino acids. Trimming took 3 bases from V and 1 from J, leaving 13 bases between them. CDR1 LNHDA and CDR2 SQIVND come from the germline V gene (reference sequence). The CDR3 DNA is TGTGCCAGTAGTATCCGGGACATGAATTCCTACGAGCAGTACTTC. Translating gives CASSIRDMNSYEQYF.

The V gene is TRBV13, the J gene TRBJ2-1, with D possibly matching TRBD1 (6 bases). Germline assignment: CDR1 PRHDT and CDR2 FYEKMQ (reference sequence). The CDR3 spans 13 residues. The V end was cut by 5 bases, the J end by 9 bases, with 14 bases between. The CDR3 DNA sequence: TGTGCCAGCAGCCCGACCCAGGGGTGTGAGCAGTTCTTC. Amino acid sequence: CASSPTQGCEQFF.

This clone was detected only once. The chain recombines TRBV19 with TRBJ1-5, with D possibly being TRBD1 (5 bases). Germline CDR1 and CDR2: LNHDA and SQIVND (reference sequence). The CDR3 spans 14 residues. V was clipped by 5 bases and J by 7 bases, with 15 bases between them. The CDR3 nucleotides are TGTGCCAGTAGTGGGGGGAGGGCCCTGCAGCCCCAGCATTTT. It translates to CASSGGRALQPQHF.

The chain combines TRBV6-1 with TRBJ2-2; TRBD2 aligns across 11 bases. The CDR3 length is 15 residues. In germline, CDR1 is MNHNS, CDR2 SASEGT. V lost 8 bases, J lost 4 bases, and 6 bases stayed unmatched. In DNA, the CDR3 is TGTGCCAGCGTCGCACTAGCGGGAGCCACCGGGGAGCTGTTTTTT. It encodes CASVALAGATGELFF.

V usage is TRBV2 and J usage is TRBJ1-5; 9 nucleotides line up with TRBD1. CDR3 length: 15 amino acids. CDR1 SNHLY and CDR2 FYNNEI come from the germline V gene. The junction had 11 bases not matched to a gene; V was cut back by 7 bases and J by 7 bases. This chain's CDR3 is CASKVRDRGSQPQHF. The CDR3 DNA sequence: TGTGCCAGCAAGGTTCGTGACAGGGGGTCCCAGCCCCAGCATTTT.

V is TRBV30 and J is TRBJ2-2; TRBD2 is a possible D gene (5 bases). Germline CDR1 is GTSNPN and CDR2 is SVGIG (reference sequence). V lost 5 bases to trimming and J lost 6 bases, with 7 bases between them. The CDR3 totals 11 residues. This chain's CDR3 is CAWHSAGELFF. The CDR3, as DNA: TGTGCCTGGCATAGCGCCGGGGAGCTGTTTTTT.

A word on this clone: Other DNA variants within this sample encode the same CDR3. The gene calls are TRBV18 and TRBJ1-1, with TRBD1 as a possible D gene (5 bases). The ends were cut back, 2 bases at V and 8 bases at J, with 6 bases in the middle. The CDR3 has 11 amino acids. The V gene's germline CDR1 is KGHSH and CDR2 LQKENI. This chain's CDR3 is CASSPTGEAFF. CDR3 coding DNA: TGTGCCAGCTCACCAACAGGAGAAGCTTTCTTT.

This rearrangement joins TRBV5-1 to TRBJ1-4; 8 nucleotides line up with TRBD1. Germline V gene lookup returns CDR1 SGHRS and CDR2 YFSETQ. The CDR3 is 13 amino acids. The V segment lost 4 bases and the J segment 10 bases; nucleotides outside the gene matches: 6. The CDR3 coding sequence is TGCGCCAGCAGCCCAGGACAGGGTGTAAAACTGTTTTTT. The encoded protein is CASSPGQGVKLFF.

This chain uses TRBV7-2 with TRBJ2-1; TRBD2 aligns across 11 bases. The CDR3 extends over 16 amino acids. V trimming: 5 bases; J trimming: 5 bases; junction bases outside the gene matches: 8. The germline V gene encodes CDR1 SGHTA and CDR2 FQGNSA. In DNA, the CDR3 is TGTGCCAGCAGCCGAACAGCGACTAGCGGGGACAATGAGCAGTTCTTC. It codes for CASSRTATSGDNEQFF.

This clone has only a few counts. The J gene is TRBJ2-5, the V gene TRBV18; 7 bases line up with TRBD1. With 0 bases clipped from V and 4 bases from J, the junction kept 11 bases outside the gene matches. The germline CDR1 and CDR2 sequences are KGHSH and LQKENI. The CDR3 is 17 residues long. DNA for the CDR3: TGTGCCAGCTCACCACCTGGGACAGATACCCTCCGAGAGACCCAGTACTTC. Translating gives CASSPPGTDTLRETQYF.

The chain links TRBV28 to TRBJ2-2; 7 nucleotides line up with TRBD1. This CDR3 is built from 15 residues. Unmatched junction bases numbered 8, after V lost 6 bases and J lost 4 bases. CDR1 and CDR2 from the germline V gene are MDHEN and SYDVKM. Here the CDR3 reads CASRTPGQLTGELFF. The DNA of the CDR3 is TGTGCCAGCAGAACGCCGGGACAGCTCACCGGGGAGCTGTTTTTT.

The chain couples TRBV7-2 to TRBJ2-1; 13 positions match TRBD2. The V and J ends lost 4 bases and 10 bases, in that order; junction bases with no gene match: 13. The CDR3 extends over 17 amino acids. Germline V CDR1 and CDR2: SGHTA, FQGNSA. CDR3 nucleotide sequence: TGTGCCAGCAGCTCCCCCTGGGGGACTAGCGGGACTAGGGAGCAGTTCTTC. Protein sequence: CASSSPWGTSGTREQFF.

The chain couples TRBV7-2 to TRBJ2-3, with 13 bases matching TRBD2. The germline gives CDR1 SGHTA, CDR2 FQGNSA. This CDR3 is 15 amino acids long. The ends lost 5 bases at V and 8 bases at J; junction bases unmatched: 7. This CDR3 is CASSIDGLAGVTQYF. CDR3 DNA: TGTGCCAGCAGCATCGACGGACTAGCGGGAGTTACGCAGTATTTT.

The V and J genes are TRBV7-8 and TRBJ2-2, with D maybe TRBD1 (5 bases). The CDR3 length is 15 residues. The V gene's germline CDR1 is SGHVS and CDR2 FQNEAQ. V was trimmed by 2 bases and J by 0 bases, leaving 7 bases between them. In nucleotides, the CDR3 is TGTGCCAGCAGCTTACAAGGGGCGAACACCGGGGAGCTGTTTTTT. It translates to CASSLQGANTGELFF. Full variable domain (remainder filled in from reference TRBV7-8 and TRBJ2-2): GAGVSQSPRYKVAKRGQDVALRCDPISGHVSLFWYQQALGQGPEFLTYFQNEAQLDKSGLPSDRFFAERPEGSVSTLKIQRTQQEDSAVYLCASSLQGANTGELFFGEGSRLTVL.

This clone was counted between two and nine times. Other nucleotide sequences in the sample specify the same CDR3. V is TRBV5-1 and J is TRBJ1-5; no clear D. The length of the CDR3 is 15 residues. Trimming shortened V by 0 bases and J by 2 bases, and 9 bases separated the two germline ends. Germline V lookup: CDR1 SGHRS, CDR2 YFSETQ. CDR3 DNA: TGCGCCAGCAGCTTGGAGGGAGCAGGCAATCAGCCCCAGCATTTT. Protein: CASSLEGAGNQPQHF.

This clone was observed a handful of times. This rearrangement joins TRBV6-1 to TRBJ2-3; 8 positions agree with TRBD2. Losses at the gene ends were 2 bases for V and 4 bases for J; bases not matched to a gene: 8. CDR1 is MNHNS and CDR2 is SASEGT in the germline V gene. This CDR3 region has 16 residues. CDR3 sequence: CASSEYLAGRADTQYF. The DNA for the CDR3 is TGTGCCAGCAGTGAATATCTAGCGGGTCGTGCAGATACGCAGTATTTT.

A few counts support this clone. The chain uses TRBV19 and TRBJ1-2; TRBD1 might be the D (6 bases). The germline V and J ends were trimmed by 3 bases and 5 bases, with 19 bases remaining between them. The length of the CDR3 is 16 residues. Germline V gene lookup returns CDR1 LNHDA and CDR2 SQIVND (reference sequence). CDR3 in amino acids: CASSIWWDTAYYGYTF. The DNA for the CDR3 is TGTGCCAGTAGTATTTGGTGGGACACGGCTTATTATGGCTACACCTTC.

The rearrangement links TRBV5-1 to TRBJ2-3; 14 bases line up with TRBD2. After removal of 0 bases from V and 4 bases from J, the junction contained 7 bases not matched to a gene. Germline V gene data show CDR1 as SGHRS and CDR2 as YFSETQ. The CDR3 is 18 residues long. The CDR3 region is CASSLGTSGRRTADTQYF. CDR3 DNA: TGCGCCAGCAGCTTGGGGACTAGCGGGAGGAGGACGGCAGATACGCAGTATTTT. Based on the CDR3 plus reference TRBV5-1 and TRBJ2-3, the full variable domain is KAGVTQTPRYLIKTRGQQVTLSCSPISGHRSVSWYQQTPGQGLQFLFEYFSETQRNKGNFPGRFSGRQFSNSRSEMNVSTLELGDSALYLCASSLGTSGRRTADTQYFGPGTRLTVL.

This chain connects TRBV2 to TRBJ2-5, with D maybe TRBD1 (6 bases). There are 14 residues in the CDR3. Germline V CDR1 and CDR2: SNHLY, FYNNEI. V lost 6 bases to trimming and J lost 1 base, with 12 bases between them. The CDR3 nucleotides read TGTGCCAGCAGCCCCCTGGGGGCCCAAGAGACCCAGTACTTC. Encoded protein: CASSPLGAQETQYF.

This clone has just one count. The chain links TRBV27 to TRBJ2-4, with D possibly being TRBD1 (5 bases). The ends were cut back, 5 bases at V and 9 bases at J, with 26 bases in the middle. Germline CDR1 is MNHEY and CDR2 is SMNVEV (reference sequence). The CDR3 consists of 17 residues. DNA of the CDR3: TGTGCCAGCAGTCCCGCTCGAACACCAGGGCCAGCAGGCATTCAGTACTTC. Its protein product is CASSPARTPGPAGIQYF.

The chain combines TRBV7-2 with TRBJ2-3; 8 nucleotides match TRBD1. Germline CDR1 is SGHTA and CDR2 is FQGNSA. V trimming: 1 base; J trimming: 3 bases; junction bases outside the gene matches: 12. CDR3 length equals 18 residues. The CDR3 DNA sequence: TGTGCCAGCAGCTTAGTGGCAGGGGGCGGGATGAGGACAGATACGCAGTATTTT. As protein: CASSLVAGGGMRTDTQYF.

This chain connects TRBV18 to TRBJ1-1, with TRBD1 identical over 7 bases. J lost 0 bases, V lost 3 bases, and 1 base had no gene match. The germline CDR1 and CDR2 sequences are KGHSH and LQKENI. CDR3 length: 14 amino acids. CDR3 sequence reads: CASSPRGMNTEAFF. CDR3 DNA: TGTGCCAGCTCACCCAGGGGGATGAACACTGAAGCTTTCTTT.